This T cell receptor (beta chain) was found in a study of OX40 agonist ivuxolimab in advanced cancers. The method was immunoSEQ multiplex PCR; TCRdb's version includes in-frame clones alone and lacks a portion of them. The sample carries tens of thousands of clones, over 90% recorded once. The V gene lost 3 bases and the J gene lost 1 base, with 19 bases spanning the gap. This CDR3 is built from 17 residues. Germline loops: CDR1 SGDLS, CDR2 YYNGEE. The sequencing used CD4+ or CD8+ T cells sorted from blood, collected in a trial of the OX40 agonist ivuxolimab. The receptor was derived from an adult with an advanced solid tumor such as melanoma, head and neck, liver or kidney cancer. This rearrangement joins TRBV9 to TRBJ1-1, with TRBD1 as a possible D gene (5 bases). DNA of the CDR3: TGTGCCAGCAGCGGACCCGGTTCAGGGAGGGAGAACACTGAAGCTTTCTTT. It translates to CASSGPGSGRENTEAFF. Combining the CDR3 with reference TRBV9 and TRBJ1-1 gives the whole variable domain DSGVTQTPKHLITATGQRVTLRCSPRSGDLSVYWYQQSLDQGLQFLIQYYNGEERAKGNILERFSAQQFPDLHSELNLSSLELGDSALYFCASSGPGSGRENTEAFFGQGTRLTVV.